The 7 T cell receptor beta chains presented below share a single source sample, sequenced in a study of T cell responses to AZD1222 COVID-19 vaccine. Repertoires were generated with immunoSEQ multiplex PCR, while TCRdb's copy carries only in-frame clones and drops some. This repertoire shows some 150,000 clones, approximately 87% found once; its top ten account for about 9.8%. The specimen comprised peripheral blood, sampled 28 days after the second AZD1222 dose. These receptors were collected from an adult who received the AZD1222 COVID-19 vaccine.

This chain joins TRBV6-5 and TRBJ1-1, with unresolved D. The CDR3 spans 15 residues. The germline V gene has CDR1 MNHEY and CDR2 SVGAGI. V was clipped by 2 bases and J by 2 bases, with 12 bases between them. DNA for the CDR3: TGTGCCAGCAGTTACGGGCAGGTGCTAAACACTGAAGCTTTCTTT. It encodes CASSYGQVLNTEAFF.

Only one count was recorded for this clone. This rearrangement joins TRBV7-6 to TRBJ1-1; TRBD1 might be the D (5 bases). Looked up from germline, CDR1 is SGHVS and CDR2 is FNYEAQ. There are 16 residues in the CDR3. V lost 8 bases and J lost 2, with 21 bases in between. Written as DNA, the CDR3 is TGTGCCAGCTCCCTCTTTCAGTTGGGGCCCAACACTGAAGCTTTCTTT. Translation gives CASSLFQLGPNTEAFF.

V and J are TRBV2 and TRBJ2-2, with a tentative D call TRBD2 (6 bases). V was pared by 7 bases and J by 3 bases, with 12 bases between. This CDR3 comprises 14 residues. Per germline, CDR1 SNHLY and CDR2 FYNNEI. DNA of the CDR3: TGTGCCAGCAATACGGGCGGGGACACCGGGGAGCTGTTTTTT. This gives the protein CASNTGGDTGELFF.

This clone was counted a single time. This rearrangement joins TRBV11-2 to TRBJ2-1; unclear D gene. CDR3 length: 11 amino acids. Germline V gene lookup returns CDR1 SGHAT and CDR2 FQNNGV. The V end lost 1 base, the J end lost 9 bases, and 4 bases lay between the germline ends. CDR3 DNA sequence: TGTGCCAGCAGCTTAGTTTCTGAGCAGTTCTTC. This translates into CASSLVSEQFF.

The gene calls are TRBV9 and TRBJ2-6; D gene uncertain. The CDR3 length is 16 residues. Trimming removed 2 bases at V and 0 bases at J, with 9 bases between. Germline CDR1 is SGDLS and CDR2 is YYNGEE. CDR3 DNA: TGTGCCAGCAGCGTTGGCGGAAGCTCTGGGGCCAACGTCCTGACTTTC. Residues: CASSVGGSSGANVLTF.

The genes are TRBV19 and TRBJ1-1; unclear D gene. Deletions cut 7 bases from V and 1 base from J, with 10 bases between. Germline V gene sequence: CDR1 LNHDA, CDR2 SQIVND (reference sequence). The CDR3 is 13 amino acids. Here the CDR3 DNA reads TGTGCCAGTATTCATCGGCCGAACACTGAAGCTTTCTTT. Encoded protein: CASIHRPNTEAFF.

The chain recombines TRBV28 with TRBJ1-5, with D perhaps matching TRBD1 (6 bases). Germline V gene sequence: CDR1 MDHEN, CDR2 SYDVKM. This CDR3 has 16 amino acids. V shed 6 bases and J shed 3 bases, with 18 bases lying between them. The CDR3 DNA reads as TGTGCCAGCAGCCTTCCGTCCCAGGGGAACAATCAGCCCCAGCATTTT. Its protein product is CASSLPSQGNNQPQHF.